This T cell receptor (beta chain) derives from a study of radiotherapy plus CTLA-4 blockade in lung cancer. Study in general: There were objective responses in 18% of patients, and 31% had disease control. Findings and caveats of the study: Early blood T cell clone changes and increased post-radiation serum interferon-beta were reportedly the strongest response predictors.

Sequenced by immunoSEQ multiplex PCR; TCRdb stores in-frame clones only, minus some. The data hold about 80,000 clones, with around 86% observed a single time. The CDR3 is 16 amino acids. V lost 4 bases and J lost 8; bases outside the gene matches: 13. CDR1 and CDR2 (germline): LNHDA, SQIVND (reference sequence). Details on this clone: Its specificity is not known.

The source is a human donor with non-small cell lung cancer who had a partial response to radiotherapy plus ipilimumab. The sample consisted of peripheral blood, taken from a patient treated with radiotherapy plus ipilimumab. The gene calls are TRBV19 and TRBJ2-1; 8 nucleotides align to TRBD2. The CDR3 region has the DNA TGTGCCAGTAGTACCGCTTGGGGCGGGAGGTCGGATGAGCAGTTCTTC. It is translated as CASSTAWGGRSDEQFF. The whole variable domain, filled in from reference TRBV19 and TRBJ2-1, reads DGGITQSPKYLFRKEGQNVTLSCEQNLNHDAMYWYRQDPGQGLRLIYYSQIVNDFQKGDIAEGYSVSREKKESFPLTVTSAQKNPTAFYLCASSTAWGGRSDEQFFGPGTRLTVL.